This T cell receptor (beta chain) was obtained from a study of monozygotic twins with inflammatory bowel disease. The CDR3 is 15 amino acids. The germline V gene encodes CDR1 SQVTM and CDR2 ANQGSEA. TCRdb reprocessed the 5' RACE reads and stores each CDR3 protein as one record, lacking DNA. The sample data list 330,000 or so distinct CDR3 sequences. The source is a human donor with ulcerative colitis or Crohn's disease, or a healthy co-twin of an affected twin (not recorded which). Sample: blood. The chain combines TRBV29-1 with TRBJ2-3; with no DNA, the TCRdb D assignment of TRBD1 cannot be verified. CDR3 amino acids: CSVGDLRTGEDTQYF.